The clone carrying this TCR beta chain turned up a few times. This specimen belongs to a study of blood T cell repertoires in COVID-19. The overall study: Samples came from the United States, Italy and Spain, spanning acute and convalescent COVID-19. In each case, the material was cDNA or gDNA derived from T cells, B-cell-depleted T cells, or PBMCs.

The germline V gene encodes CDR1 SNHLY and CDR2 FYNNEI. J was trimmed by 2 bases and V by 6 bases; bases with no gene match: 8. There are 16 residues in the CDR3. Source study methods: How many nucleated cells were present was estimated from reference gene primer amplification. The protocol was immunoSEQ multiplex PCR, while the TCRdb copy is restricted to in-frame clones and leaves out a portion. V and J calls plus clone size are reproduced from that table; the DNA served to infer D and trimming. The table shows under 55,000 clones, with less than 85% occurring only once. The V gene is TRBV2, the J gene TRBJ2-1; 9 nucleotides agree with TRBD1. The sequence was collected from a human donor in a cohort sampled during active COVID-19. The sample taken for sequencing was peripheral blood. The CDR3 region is CASSLLTGGAYNEQFF. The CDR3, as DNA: TGTGCCAGCAGCCTTCTGACAGGGGGTGCCTACAATGAGCAGTTCTTC.